This passage covers 15 T cell receptor beta chains from one sample sequenced in a study of T cell responses to AZD1222 COVID-19 vaccine. Produced via immunoSEQ multiplex PCR; TCRdb's table is partial and in-frame only. The repertoire holds roughly 60,000 clones, approximately 80% seen once, with about 3.7% in the top ten. This sample comprised peripheral blood, obtained 28 days after the second AZD1222 dose. These receptors were taken from an adult who received the AZD1222 COVID-19 vaccine.

With regard to this clone: The sample holds other DNA sequences that translate to the same CDR3. The V call is TRBV11-2, the J call TRBJ2-2; maybe TRBD2 (6 bases). V gave up 5 bases and J gave up 1 base, with 8 bases separating them. Per germline, CDR1 SGHAT and CDR2 FQNNGV. The CDR3 loop spans 14 amino acids. This chain's CDR3 is CASSRRGNTGELFF. CDR3 in DNA: TGTGCCAGCAGCAGGAGGGGGAACACCGGGGAGCTGTTTTTT.

The chain carries TRBV7-5 and TRBJ1-5; the D call TRBD1 from the table was never checked on the DNA. TRBV7-5 is a pseudogene locus. The CDR3 loop spans 19 amino acids. CDR3 loop: CARSPPLGDTGVSNQPQHF. The CDR3 DNA reads as TGTGCCAGAAGCCCGCCCCTTGGGGATACAGGGGTTAGCAATCAGCCCCAGCATTTT.

This chain joins TRBV13 and TRBJ1-5; no definite D call. Looked up from germline, CDR1 is PRHDT and CDR2 is FYEKMQ (reference sequence). V lost 4 bases and J lost 0, with 10 bases in between. The CDR3 consists of 15 residues. The CDR3 region is CASSSSLVSNQPQHF. DNA for the CDR3: TGTGCCAGCAGCTCGTCACTAGTTAGCAATCAGCCCCAGCATTTT.

This chain links TRBV5-1 with TRBJ1-1; 7 bases are a match to TRBD1. Germline V CDR1 and CDR2: SGHRS, YFSETQ. CDR3 length: 14 amino acids. V dropped 0 bases and J dropped 5; count of bases not matched to a gene: 4. The CDR3 bases are TGCGCCAGCAGCTTGGCAGGGGGAGGGACTGAAGCTTTCTTT. Amino acids: CASSLAGGGTEAFF.

The chain has TRBV3-1 (or the pseudogene TRBV3-2) and TRBJ1-2, with D hard to call. Germline V gene lookup returns CDR1 LGHDT and CDR2 YNNKEL (reference sequence). V shed 1 base and J shed 2 bases, with 5 bases lying between them. The length of the CDR3 is 13 residues. The CDR3 here is CASSQVPNYGYTF. In DNA, the CDR3 is TGTGCCAGCAGCCAAGTCCCGAACTATGGCTACACCTTC.

The genes are TRBV28 and TRBJ2-7; unclear D gene. Germline-derived CDR1 and CDR2 are MDHEN and SYDVKM. Deletions cut 7 bases from V and 5 bases from J, with 12 bases between. The CDR3 extends over 12 amino acids. CDR3 nucleotides: TGTGCCAGCACCACACAAGGTAACGAGCAGTACTTC. It specifies CASTTQGNEQYF.

The rearrangement joins TRBV7-8 to TRBJ1-6; TRBD1 matches at 8 bases. CDR3 length: 16 residues. J was trimmed by 6 bases and V by 5 bases; bases with no gene match: 9. Per the germline V gene, CDR1 is SGHVS and CDR2 is FQNEAQ. The CDR3 region is CASSPARDRFNSPLHF. The CDR3 bases are TGTGCCAGCAGCCCAGCCCGGGACAGGTTTAATTCACCCCTCCACTTT.

The CDR3, as DNA: TGTGCCAGCAGACCCCTACAGGGGGCAAGACGTCGCCCCACCGGGGAGCTGTTTTTT. Translation: CASRPLQGARRRPTGELFF. J is TRBJ2-2 and V is TRBV2; 9 bases map to TRBD1. The CDR3 covers 19 residues. Germline values: CDR1 SNHLY, CDR2 FYNNEI. Germline trimming cut 6 bases from V and 4 bases from J; bases unmatched to any gene: 18.

This clone was observed at least ten times. This chain connects TRBV19 to TRBJ2-3, with a weak D call TRBD2 (5 bases). The CDR3 length is 13 residues. Germline assignment: CDR1 LNHDA and CDR2 SQIVND (reference sequence). Trimming left V 7 bases short and J 4 bases short, with 12 bases between. The CDR3 loop is CASINSDSDTQYF. CDR3 nucleotide sequence: TGTGCCAGTATTAATAGCGACTCAGATACGCAGTATTTT.

V and J are TRBV7-2 and TRBJ1-2; no definite D call. The CDR3 totals 15 residues. Germline loops: CDR1 SGHTA, CDR2 FQGNSA. V was cut by 2 bases and J by 3 bases, with 13 bases left in between. This CDR3 is CASSLQAFGDYGYTF. As DNA, the CDR3 is TGTGCCAGCAGCTTACAGGCCTTTGGCGACTATGGCTACACCTTC. The full variable domain, its missing parts supplied by reference TRBV7-2 and TRBJ1-2, is GAGVSQSPSNKVTEKGKDVELRCDPISGHTALYWYRQSLGQGLEFLIYFQGNSAPDKSGLPSDRFSAERTGGSVSTLTIQRTQQEDSAVYLCASSLQAFGDYGYTFGSGTRLTVV.

The chain combines TRBV5-1 with TRBJ2-7, with D unresolved. The V and J ends lost 1 base and 1 base respectively, with 12 bases between them. Per germline, CDR1 SGHRS and CDR2 YFSETQ. The CDR3 has 15 residues. The CDR3 bases are TGCGCCAGCAGCTTGATGGAAGCCCCTTCCTACGAGCAGTACTTC. This codes for CASSLMEAPSYEQYF.

V gene TRBV5-8 combines with J gene TRBJ1-5; no clear D gene. Germline values: CDR1 SGHTS, CDR2 YDEGEE. CDR3 length equals 14 residues. Between the trimmed V and J ends, which lost 0 bases and 0 bases, there was a span of 4 bases. In DNA form, the CDR3 reads TGTGCCAGCAGCTTGGATCATAGCAATCAGCCCCAGCATTTT. Its translation is CASSLDHSNQPQHF.

The rearrangement uses TRBV7-3 and TRBJ2-1, with a weak D call TRBD1 (7 bases). V lost 5 bases to trimming and J lost 5 bases, with 16 bases between them. This CDR3 contains 15 residues. CDR1 is SGHTA, CDR2 FQGTGA, per germline. CDR3 residues: CASSRGTAAHNEQFF. The CDR3 DNA sequence: TGTGCCAGCAGCCGCGGGACAGCAGCCCACAATGAGCAGTTCTTC. The full variable domain, its missing parts supplied by reference TRBV7-3 and TRBJ2-1, is GAGVSQTPSNKVTEKGKYVELRCDPISGHTALYWYRQSLGQGPEFLIYFQGTGAADDSGLPNDRFFAVRPEGSVSTLKIQRTERGDSAVYLCASSRGTAAHNEQFFGPGTRLTVL.

The chain couples TRBV19 to TRBJ1-6; 9 bases are a match to TRBD1. CDR1 and CDR2 (germline): LNHDA, SQIVND (reference sequence). J gave up 13 bases and V 3 bases, and 13 bases lay outside the gene matches. The CDR3 extends over 16 amino acids. The CDR3 loop reads CASSMVGSTGGMPLHF. The DNA for the CDR3 is TGTGCCAGTAGTATGGTGGGGTCAACAGGGGGCATGCCCCTCCACTTT.

The genes are TRBV6-5 and TRBJ1-2; unclear D gene. The CDR3 is made up of 14 amino acids. Germline V CDR1 and CDR2: MNHEY, SVGAGI. Trimming removed 2 bases from V and 3 bases from J, with 10 bases in between. The CDR3 sequence: CASSYEPGHYGYTF. The DNA for the CDR3 is TGTGCCAGCAGTTACGAGCCCGGGCACTATGGCTACACCTTC.